The sequence of this T cell receptor beta chain was determined in a study of blood T cells in healthy people across ages. Trimming stripped 3 bases from V and 3 bases from J, with 14 bases between. This CDR3 has 15 amino acids. The germline CDR1 and CDR2 sequences are MNHNY and SVGAGI (reference sequence). A J-beta primer mix and a sample-barcoded 5' primer were used in a second PCR of about 7 to 12 cycles. Sequencing of every sample gave 2.5 million or more CDR3-containing paired-end reads. TCRdb recomputed calls from the 5' RACE reads with MiXCR, one row per CDR3 protein. The table includes some 1.6 million distinct CDR3 sequences, 30% to 35% detected once.

The TCR comes from a woman between 25 and 40 years old in good health. Sequenced input: blood. V usage is TRBV6-6 and J usage is TRBJ1-2, with D tentatively TRBD1 (5 bases). The CDR3 DNA sequence: TGTGCCAGCAGTTATAAGGCAGGGCCTGACTATGGCTACACCTTC. It specifies CASSYKAGPDYGYTF.